The sequence of this T cell receptor beta chain was determined in a study of cytomegalovirus exposure and HLA in healthy donors. Study conclusions and caveats: CMV serostatus was the only immune exposure information that was available.

The germline V gene has CDR1 MNHEY and CDR2 SMNVEV (reference sequence). This CDR3 comprises 15 residues. The J segment lost 4 bases and the V segment lost 5 bases, leaving 11 bases of the junction unmatched. 13 Jbeta primers and 60 Vbeta primers were used for the PCR. TCRdb keeps only in-frame clones here, not all; method: immunoSEQ multiplex PCR. The sample shows tens of thousands of clones, 44% of them seen only once. A few counts support this clone. The antigen is not known. This receptor was obtained from a woman between 45 and 65 years old in good health and CMV-seronegative. V usage is TRBV27 and J usage is TRBJ2-7; 7 nucleotides align to TRBD2. Sequencing was carried out using PBMCs. CDR3 sequence: CASSARGGRIYEQYF. The CDR3 DNA follows: TGTGCCAGCAGTGCCAGAGGCGGGAGAATATACGAGCAGTACTTC.